The source of this T cell receptor (beta chain) is a study of T-cell memory formation after mild COVID-19. Study at large: There were largely donor-specific TCR clusters.

About this clonotype itself: What it binds is not known.

Germline lookup yields CDR1 SGHKS and CDR2 YYEKEE (reference sequence). This CDR3 contains 15 residues. V lost 4 bases, J lost 0 bases, and 13 bases lay in between. With constant-segment primers, 5'RACE yielded cDNA libraries of TCR alpha and TCR beta that carried sample barcodes and UMIs. TCRdb recomputed calls from the 5' RACE reads with MiXCR, one row per CDR3 protein. The table lists more than 120,000 distinct CDR3 sequences, roughly 21% of them singletons. Study conclusions and caveats: Several responding clones turned up in pre-infection memory, indicating that cross-reactive memory may have taken part. The CD4+ clones that contracted clustered mainly within CM and EM, and the CD8+ clones concentrated in EMRA.

The rearrangement links TRBV5-5 to TRBJ1-1, with D possibly TRBD1 on 6 matching bases. This sequence was found in an adult woman who had mild COVID-19 (a few samples of this study predate the infection). Cell type and time point are not known. Sequencing used PBMCs or a T cell subset sorted from them (not recorded which). CDR3 in amino acids: CASSTAGEVNTEAFF. The CDR3 DNA sequence: TGTGCCAGCAGCACCGCAGGGGAGGTGAACACTGAAGCTTTCTTT.